A single sample is the source of the 11 T cell receptor beta chains below, sequenced in a study of T cell clonality in common variable immunodeficiency. Method: immunoSEQ multiplex PCR; TCRdb's copy keeps in-frame clones and lacks some. The data list about 35,000 clones, none observed once; about 1% falls to the top ten. The specimen sequenced was peripheral blood mononuclear cells. The origin of the receptors is a person between 18 and 75 years old in good health.

This clone has ten or more counts. The sequenced fragment ends 3 residues before the CDR3 boundary, so the rest is inferred from the germline J gene. V and J are TRBV18 and TRBJ1-3, with D hard to call. Germline CDR1 reads KGHSH; CDR2 reads LQKENI. Trimming left V 3 bases short and J 1 base short, with 7 bases between. This CDR3 spans 14 amino acids. CDR3 loop: CASSPAGSGNTIYF. CDR3 DNA, as far as it was read: TGTGCCAGCTCACCTGCGGGGTCTGGAAACACC.

This clone occurred many times. The read is 3 residues too short to cover the CDR3 end, so that end is filled in from the germline J gene. The chain carries TRBV2 and TRBJ1-4, with 7 bases fitting TRBD1. The germline CDR1 and CDR2 sequences are SNHLY and FYNNEI. This CDR3 has 14 amino acids. Partial CDR3 DNA: TGTGCCAGCGCACGAGGACAGGTCTTTGGGGAA. Its protein is CASARGQVFGE. In full, the CDR3 reads CASARGQVFGELFF.

This clone was observed many times. Read sequence stops 3 residues before the CDR3 end, and the germline J gene provides the missing end. This sequence joins TRBV4-1 and TRBJ2-1; the D gene is possibly TRBD2 (6 bases). CDR3 length: 15 amino acids. Germline loops: CDR1 MGHRA, CDR2 YSYEKL. The V end was cut by 5 bases, the J end by 0 bases, with 11 bases between. CDR3 DNA, as far as it was read: TGCGCCAGCAGCGCGGGGACCAGCTCCTACAATGAG. Residues: CASSAGTSSYNE. The whole CDR3 sequence is CASSAGTSSYNEQFF.

In its sample, this clone was seen many times. The CDR3 end falls 3 residues outside the read, so it is completed with the germline J gene. The chain couples TRBV6-2 or TRBV6-3 to TRBJ2-7; D ambiguous. The V and J ends lost 2 bases and 2 bases respectively, with 13 bases between them. The germline gives CDR1 MNHEY, CDR2 SVGEGT. This CDR3 contains 15 residues. The CDR3 is CASSYARQLPYEQYF. CDR3 DNA (partial): TGTGCCAGCAGTTACGCCAGGCAACTGCCCTACGAG.

This clone was seen at least ten times. CDR3 DNA (partial): TGTGCCAGCCTAAACGGTGTAAGCTCCTACGAG. Amino acids: CASLNGVSSYE. The full CDR3 is CASLNGVSSYEQYF. J is TRBJ2-7 and V is TRBV2; D is unclear. The read stops 3 residues short of the end of the CDR3; the missing end is completed from the germline J gene. CDR3 length equals 14 residues. Per the germline V gene, CDR1 is SNHLY and CDR2 is FYNNEI. The ends were cut back, 8 bases at V and 0 bases at J, with 14 bases in the middle.

This clone was seen at least ten times. The CDR3 end falls 3 residues outside the read, so it is completed with the germline J gene. The chain employs TRBV4-2 and TRBJ2-1, with TRBD2 matching over 13 bases. Germline lookup yields CDR1 LGHNA and CDR2 YNFKEQ. The CDR3 has 15 residues. V lost 7 bases to trimming and J lost 6 bases; unmatched junction nucleotides: 6. The sequenced part of the CDR3 DNA is TGTGCCAGCAACACACTAGCGGGAGGGGTCAATGAG. It specifies CASNTLAGGVNE. The whole CDR3 protein is CASNTLAGGVNEQFF.

This clone was counted ten times or more. Read sequence stops 3 residues before the CDR3 end, and the germline J gene provides the missing end. The chain has TRBV2 and TRBJ2-7, with 7 nucleotides matching TRBD1. V shed 2 bases, J shed 3 bases, and the junction held 7 bases outside the gene matches. Looked up from germline, CDR1 is SNHLY and CDR2 is FYNNEI. The CDR3 loop spans 15 amino acids. The CDR3 here is CASSERMGQHYEQYF. The sequenced part of the CDR3 DNA is TGTGCCAGCAGTGAACGGATGGGACAGCACTACGAG. Full variable domain (remainder filled in from reference TRBV2 and TRBJ2-7): EPEVTQTPSHQVTQMGQEVILRCVPISNHLYFYWYRQILGQKVEFLVSFYNNEISEKSEIFDDQFSVERPDGSNFTLKIRSTKLEDSAMYFCASSERMGQHYEQYFGPGTRLTVT.

This clone was seen repeatedly, ten times or more. The sequenced CDR3 bases are TGTGCCTGGAGTGAGGGGGCTTGGAACACC. Translating gives CAWSEGAWNT. The full CDR3 protein is CAWSEGAWNTIYF. The chain couples TRBV30 to TRBJ1-3, with 7 positions matching TRBD1. From the germline J gene comes the end of the CDR3, since the read stops 3 residues before it. CDR1 is GTSNPN and CDR2 is SVGIG in the germline V gene (reference sequence). J lost 7 bases, V lost 1 base, and 4 bases had no gene match. The CDR3 has 13 amino acids.

This clone was counted many times. The DNA read from the CDR3 is TGTGCCAGCAGTGTAGAAGGGGTCGACACAGATACG. Protein: CASSVEGVDTDT. From start to end, the CDR3 is CASSVEGVDTDTQYF. The chain links TRBV2 to TRBJ2-3; D might be TRBD1 (5 bases). The read ends 3 residues shy of where the CDR3 ends; the end is completed using the germline J gene. This CDR3 spans 15 amino acids. Between the trimmed V and J ends, which lost 4 bases and 2 bases, there was a span of 13 bases. Germline V lookup: CDR1 SNHLY, CDR2 FYNNEI.

At least ten counts were recorded for this clone. The CDR3 extends 3 residues past the end of the read, so its final part is completed from the germline J gene. The rearrangement joins TRBV6-4 to TRBJ2-2, with D possibly TRBD1 on 5 matching bases. With 3 bases removed from V and 3 bases from J, the gap between germline ends came to 8 bases. Germline values: CDR1 MRHNA, CDR2 SNTAGT. The CDR3 covers 14 residues. CDR3: CASSEGVDTGELFF. The CDR3 DNA, read in part, is TGTGCCAGCAGTGAAGGGGTGGACACCGGGGAG.

There are many counts of this clone. The missing CDR3 end, 3 residues past where the read stops, is filled in from the germline J gene. The genes are TRBV29-1 and TRBJ2-3, with 9 positions matching TRBD1. Trimming removed 7 bases from V and 2 bases from J; junction bases left unmatched: 7. Germline-derived CDR1 and CDR2 are SQVTM and ANQGSEA. There are 14 residues in the CDR3. The covered CDR3 bases are TGCAGCGCCGAAGGACAGGGGAACACAGATACG. Translating it yields CSAEGQGNTDT. The complete CDR3 protein is CSAEGQGNTDTQYF.